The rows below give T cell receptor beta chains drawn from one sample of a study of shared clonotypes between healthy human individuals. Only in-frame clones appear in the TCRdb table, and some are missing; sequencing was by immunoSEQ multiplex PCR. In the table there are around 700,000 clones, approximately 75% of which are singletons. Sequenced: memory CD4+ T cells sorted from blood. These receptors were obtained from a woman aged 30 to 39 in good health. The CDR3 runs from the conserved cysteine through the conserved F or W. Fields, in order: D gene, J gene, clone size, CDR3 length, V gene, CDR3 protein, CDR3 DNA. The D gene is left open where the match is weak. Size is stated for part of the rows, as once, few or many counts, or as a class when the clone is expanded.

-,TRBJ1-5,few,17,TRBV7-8,CASSHTSYRDFNQPQHF,TGTGCCAGCAGCCACACAAGTTACAGGGATTTCAATCAGCCCCAGCATTTT
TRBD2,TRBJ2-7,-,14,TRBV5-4,CASSRFGGDYEQYF,TGTGCCAGCAGCCGATTCGGGGGGGACTACGAGCAGTACTTC
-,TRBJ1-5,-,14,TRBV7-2,CASSLVGRSQPQHF,TGTGCCAGCAGCTTAGTGGGTCGGAGTCAGCCCCAGCATTTT
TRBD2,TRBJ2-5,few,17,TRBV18,CASSLRTSGRNQETQYF,TGTGCCAGCTCACTGAGGACTAGCGGGAGAAATCAAGAGACCCAGTACTTC
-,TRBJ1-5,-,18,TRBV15,CATSRDVDSRNSNQPQHF,TGTGCCACCAGCAGAGATGTGGACAGTCGGAATAGCAATCAGCCCCAGCATTTT
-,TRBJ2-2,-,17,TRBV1,CTSSQDPGTPNTGELFF,TGCACCAGCAGCCAAGACCCCGGGACCCCGAACACCGGGGAGCTGTTTTTT
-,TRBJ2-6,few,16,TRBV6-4,CASSGIGSSGANVLTF,TGTGCCAGCAGTGGGATCGGGAGCTCTGGGGCCAACGTCCTGACTTTC
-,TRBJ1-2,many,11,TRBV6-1,CASSSTRGYTF,TGTGCCAGCAGTTCGACACGTGGCTACACCTTC
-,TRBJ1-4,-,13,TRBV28,CASRDQPNEKLFF,TGTGCCAGCAGGGATCAACCCAATGAAAAACTGTTTTTT
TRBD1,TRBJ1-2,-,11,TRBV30,CAWSTGGGYTF,TGTGCCTGGTCGACAGGGGGCGGCTACACCTTC
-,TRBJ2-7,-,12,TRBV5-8,CASSLTRHEQYF,TGTGCCAGCAGCTTGACCAGGCACGAGCAGTACTTC
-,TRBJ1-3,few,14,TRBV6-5,CASSRGIAGNTIYF,TGTGCCAGCAGCAGGGGAATTGCTGGAAACACCATATATTTT
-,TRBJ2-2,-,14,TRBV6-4,CASRMSGHTGELFF,TGTGCCAGCAGGATGAGCGGTCACACCGGGGAGCTGTTTTTT
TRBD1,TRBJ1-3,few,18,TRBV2,CASSRDRGHRQSGNTIYF,TGTGCCAGCAGTCGAGACAGGGGGCATCGACAATCTGGAAACACCATATATTTT
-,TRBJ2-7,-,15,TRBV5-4,CASSFGGRAPYEQYF,TGTGCCAGCAGCTTTGGAGGGAGAGCTCCCTACGAGCAGTACTTC
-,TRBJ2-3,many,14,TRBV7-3,CASSPTSGADTQYF,TGTGCCAGCAGCCCGACCTCGGGCGCAGATACGCAGTATTTT
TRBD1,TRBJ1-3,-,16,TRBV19,CASSAGQGFSGNTIYF,TGTGCCAGTAGTGCGGGACAGGGGTTCTCTGGAAACACCATATATTTT
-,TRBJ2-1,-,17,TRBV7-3,CASSLDSGEGGYNEQFF,TGTGCCAGCAGCTTAGACTCAGGGGAAGGGGGATACAATGAGCAGTTCTTC
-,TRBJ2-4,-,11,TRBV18,CASSRGKGMHF,TGTGCCAGCTCACGGGGGAAGGGTATGCACTTC
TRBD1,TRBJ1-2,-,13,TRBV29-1,CSVGGQGGIEYTF,TGCAGCGTTGGAGGACAGGGGGGTATAGAGTACACCTTC
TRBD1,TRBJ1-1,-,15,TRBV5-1,CASSFPGGQAGEAFF,TGCGCCAGCAGTTTTCCCGGGGGACAGGCCGGTGAAGCTTTCTTT
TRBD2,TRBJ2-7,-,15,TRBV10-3,CAIRETSGSSHEQYF,TGTGCCATCAGGGAGACTAGCGGGTCTTCCCACGAGCAGTACTTC
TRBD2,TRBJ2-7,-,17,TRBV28,CASSPPGLAGSSYEQYF,TGTGCCAGCAGCCCTCCGGGACTAGCGGGGAGCTCCTACGAGCAGTACTTC
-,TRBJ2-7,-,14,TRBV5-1,CASSLGASPHEQYF,TGCGCCAGCAGCTTGGGCGCCAGTCCCCACGAGCAGTACTTC
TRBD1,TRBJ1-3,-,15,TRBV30,CAWSVWGQGLNTIYF,TGTGCCTGGAGTGTCTGGGGACAGGGATTAAACACCATATATTTT
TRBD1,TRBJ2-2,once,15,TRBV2,CASSPRTGEAGELFF,TGTGCCAGCAGTCCCAGGACAGGGGAGGCCGGGGAGCTGTTTTTT
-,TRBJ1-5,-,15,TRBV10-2,CASSVGRLGNQPQHF,TGCGCCAGCAGTGTAGGCAGGCTGGGCAATCAGCCCCAGCATTTT
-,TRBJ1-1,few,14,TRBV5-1,CASSLVGSNTEAFF,TGCGCCAGCAGCTTGGTGGGGTCGAACACTGAAGCTTTCTTT
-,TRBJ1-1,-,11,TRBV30,CAWSGGPEAFF,TGTGCCTGGAGTGGGGGGCCCGAAGCTTTCTTT
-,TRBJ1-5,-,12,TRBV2,CASSRVNQPQHF,TGTGCCAGCAGTCGAGTTAATCAGCCCCAGCATTTT
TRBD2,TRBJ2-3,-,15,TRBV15,CATSRGSGWLDTQYF,TGTGCCACCAGCAGAGGTAGCGGGTGGTTAGATACGCAGTATTTT
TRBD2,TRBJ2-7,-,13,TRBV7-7,CASSLALADEQYF,TGTGCCAGCAGCTTAGCACTAGCGGACGAGCAGTACTTC
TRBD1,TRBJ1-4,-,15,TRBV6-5,CASSFTQGGNEKLFF,TGTGCCAGCAGCTTCACGCAGGGGGGAAATGAAAAACTGTTTTTT
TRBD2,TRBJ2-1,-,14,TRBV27,CASRIAGGYNEQFF,TGTGCCAGCAGGATAGCGGGAGGCTACAATGAGCAGTTCTTC
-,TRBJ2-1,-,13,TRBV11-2,CASSLGQSNEQFF,TGTGCCAGCAGCTTAGGGCAGTCCAATGAGCAGTTCTTC
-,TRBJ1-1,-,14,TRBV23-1,CASSLRTGGTEAFF,TGCGCCAGCAGTCTTCGCACGGGCGGCACTGAAGCTTTCTTT
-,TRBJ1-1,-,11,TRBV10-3,CAISGGTEAFF,TGTGCCATCAGTGGGGGCACTGAAGCTTTCTTT